These 7 T cell receptor beta chains came from one sample sequenced in a study of cytotoxic CD8 clonotypes in ibrutinib-treated CLL. Method: immunoSEQ multiplex PCR; TCRdb's copy keeps in-frame clones and lacks some. The data hold about 68,000 clones, with roughly two thirds observed a single time. Specimen: PBMCs, collected after 12 months of ibrutinib treatment. The receptors originated from a human donor with chronic lymphocytic leukemia.

The rearrangement links TRBV5-1 to TRBJ2-7; the D gene is possibly TRBD1 (6 bases). The CDR3 is 16 residues long. Per the germline V gene, CDR1 is SGHRS and CDR2 is YFSETQ. V was clipped by 2 bases and J by 0 bases, with 15 bases between them. The CDR3 nucleotides read TGCGCCAGCAGCTTACCCCTAGGACAGATCTCCTACGAGCAGTACTTC. Translating it yields CASSLPLGQISYEQYF.

The V gene is TRBV5-6, the J gene TRBJ2-7; 8 nucleotides align to TRBD1. Germline V gene lookup returns CDR1 SGHDT and CDR2 YYEEEE. The ends lost 4 bases at V and 6 bases at J; junction bases unmatched: 9. CDR3 length: 14 amino acids. The CDR3 protein is CASSRRTGFGEQYF. DNA of the CDR3: TGTGCCAGCAGCCGAAGGACAGGGTTTGGCGAGCAGTACTTC.

The rearrangement links TRBV6-5 to TRBJ1-1; no definite D call. The CDR3 is made up of 12 amino acids. The V and J ends lost 6 bases and 6 bases respectively, with 11 bases between them. CDR1 is MNHEY and CDR2 is SVGAGI in the germline V gene. The CDR3 region is CASSQPGAEAFF. CDR3 bases: TGTGCCAGCAGCCAACCCGGGGCTGAAGCTTTCTTT.

J is TRBJ1-4 and V is TRBV4-3, with D maybe TRBD1 (5 bases). The CDR3 runs to 15 residues. V dropped 4 bases and J dropped 8 bases, with 17 bases sitting between them. Per germline, CDR1 LGHNA and CDR2 YSLEER. CDR3 amino acids: CASSLDGGIGEKLFF. CDR3 DNA: TGCGCCAGCAGCCTAGATGGGGGGATAGGGGAAAAACTGTTTTTT.

The gene calls are TRBV7-2 and TRBJ1-1, with 8 bases lining up with TRBD1. CDR3 length: 15 amino acids. In germline, CDR1 is SGHTA, CDR2 FQGNSA. V dropped 5 bases and J dropped 4; count of bases not matched to a gene: 9. The chain's CDR3 is CASSLTGQGGTEAFF. The CDR3 DNA sequence: TGTGCCAGCAGCCTAACCGGACAGGGAGGCACTGAAGCTTTCTTT.

V and J are TRBV18 and TRBJ2-5, with a tentative D call TRBD1 (6 bases). Germline CDR1 reads KGHSH; CDR2 reads LQKENI. The CDR3 is 13 residues long. With 3 bases removed from V and 4 bases from J, the gap between germline ends came to 9 bases. In DNA form, the CDR3 reads TGTGCCAGCTCACCCGGACAGACAGAGACCCAGTACTTC. The encoded protein is CASSPGQTETQYF.

The V and J genes are TRBV7-6 and TRBJ2-5; TRBD1 agrees at 9 bases. V was pared by 2 bases and J by 4 bases, with 11 bases of the junction left unmatched. Germline V lookup: CDR1 SGHVS, CDR2 FNYEAQ. The CDR3 covers 17 residues. CDR3: CASSLTPGQGIGETQYF. In nucleotides, the CDR3 is TGTGCCAGCAGCTTAACGCCGGGACAGGGTATTGGAGAGACCCAGTACTTC.